The present entry profiles one T cell receptor beta chain with its context. The antigen it recognizes is unknown. No base qualities exist here, and no much larger clone lies one base off it. The data stem from a study of shared clonotypes between healthy human individuals (TCRdb year 2020). Context from the whole study: The cohort comprised two women and a few men aged 18 to 49 years. To increase sequencing depth and limit assay-specific biases, different laboratories used diverse techniques to prepare libraries and sequence TCR repertoires. Each donor's leukapheresis produced roughly between roughly 0.85 and 9.5 billion PBMCs. For each donor, CD4 naive and CD4 memory were each given three plates, CD8 naive was given two plates, and CD8 memory was given one plate. The study deeply sequenced blood TCR repertoires of five healthy adults to estimate repertoire size and the extent of clonotype sharing between individuals.

The germline V and J ends show losses of 5 bases and 0 bases respectively, and no gene match explains 4 bases of the junction. The germline V gene encodes CDR1 SGHTA and CDR2 FQGNSA. From its cysteine to its phenylalanine, the CDR3 spans 16 amino acids. The DNA shown is the 48-base CDR3, in frame from base 1. Broader findings and caveats from the paper: Only blood was sampled, and tissue TCR repertoires likely differ from those in blood. About 5% of naive CD4, 3.5% of naive CD8, roughly 2.4% of memory CD4, and over 0.35% of memory CD8 clonotypes were shared across a handful of donors. Even with the large sequencing depth, rarefaction of the sorted-subset datasets indicated that sequencing was incomplete. Pairwise subsampling led to the expectation that sequencing depth would affect the degree of clonotype sharing among donors. Compared with non-shared clonotypes, clonotypes shared by all four sorted-subset donors had higher generation probabilities. Estimated clonotype richness was generally larger for naive than for memory subsets. The genetic and exposure-history diversity represented was limited by the small number of donors.

Healthy HIV-negative adults with no recently reported acute infections or vaccinations were included as donors. Every donor was a Caucasian adult living in Nashville, Tennessee, USA. CD4+ T cells were enriched by magnetic negative selection; naive cells were then positively selected on CD45RA, and the negative fraction formed the memory subset. Blood was obtained by leukapheresis, after which PBMCs were separated by Ficoll-Histopaque density gradient centrifugation and cryopreserved in liquid nitrogen vapor phase. Analytical flow cytometry was used to check the purity and quantity of each magnetically sorted T cell population. Genomic DNA was isolated from each sorted fraction and quantified by UV absorbance on a Nanodrop 2000c. TCR CDR3 regions were amplified from genomic DNA by multiplex PCR using the deep immunoSEQ assay. Genomic DNA extracted from each cell subset was distributed evenly over all wells of several immunoSEQ 96-well plates, and each plate served as one replicate. For sorted subsets, approximately 0.2 ug of genomic DNA, equivalent to 30,000 or so T cell genomes, went into each replicate PCR. Purified libraries were quantified with a Qubit 3.0 fluorometer, sized on a Bioanalyzer 2100, and re-quantified with the KAPA Library Quantification kit. Every immunoSEQ 96-well plate was sequenced on a separate single-read 150-cycle Illumina NextSeq 550 flow cell. The paper's processing steps were these. Because only junctional sequences without quality scores were contained in the immunoSEQ output, filtering matching that applied to full-length reads could not be performed. Sequences were annotated with PyIR, a Python wrapper for IgBLAST v1.9, and V/J genes and CDR3 were assigned using IMGT germline references. Reads were filtered out if the reads had weak V/J assignments (E-value above 1e-6), no CDR3, stop codons, out-of-frame junctions, or ambiguous translated residues. A V3J clonotype was defined by an identical inferred V gene, J gene, and CDR3 amino acid sequence. To compute the percentage overlap between repertoires, the number of shared unique clonotypes was divided by the size of the smaller repertoire. Richness of each repertoire was evaluated using RTK rarefaction, the Chao1 estimator, and Recon v2.1 estimates of unobserved clonotypes. Generation probabilities for all TCRbeta clonotypes obtained by the gDNA method from a handful of donors were computed using OLGA. Sourced from immuneACCESS, this table was stored by TCRdb with only in-frame sequences that have V and J called. A share of the clones is absent; for the studies checked, an unresolved V gene accounts for under half, and the remainder has no known explanation. Clone size and the V and J calls come from that table; the DNA yielded D and trimming. Here the sample has about 2.4 million clones; approximately 93% occur a single time. In total, the top ten clones hold 0.36% of the sample.

The sequencing sample was made of naive CD4+ T cells from PBMCs. What the cell subset or site label conveys for this sample: CD45RA+ positively selected. The chain employs TRBV7-2 and TRBJ2-1; 10 bases in between match TRBD1. This clonotype was sampled from a man aged 18 to 29 in good health. Some clones in this sample may be carry-over from other donors' samples. In nucleotides, the sequence is TGTGCCAGCAGCGCGGGACAGGGGATCTCCTACAATGAGCAGTTCTTC. This is translated as CASSAGQGISYNEQFF.